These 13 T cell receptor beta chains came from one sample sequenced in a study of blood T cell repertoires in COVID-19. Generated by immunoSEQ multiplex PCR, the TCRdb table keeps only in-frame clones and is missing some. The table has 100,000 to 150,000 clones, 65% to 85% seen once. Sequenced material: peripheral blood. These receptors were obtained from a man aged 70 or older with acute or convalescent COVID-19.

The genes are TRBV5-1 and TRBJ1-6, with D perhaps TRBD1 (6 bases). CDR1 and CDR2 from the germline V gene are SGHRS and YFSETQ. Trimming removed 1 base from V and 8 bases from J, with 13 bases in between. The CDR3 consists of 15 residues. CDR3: CASSLSQGGYSPLHF. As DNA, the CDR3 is TGCGCCAGCAGCTTGAGCCAAGGGGGATATTCACCCCTCCACTTT.

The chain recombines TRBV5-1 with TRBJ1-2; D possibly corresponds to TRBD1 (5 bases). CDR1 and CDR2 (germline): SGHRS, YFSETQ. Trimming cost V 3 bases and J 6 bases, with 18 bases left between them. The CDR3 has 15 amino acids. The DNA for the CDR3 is TGCGCCAGCAGCTGGCCCGATCAGGGTTACGATGGCTACACCTTC. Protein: CASSWPDQGYDGYTF.

The CDR3 sequence: CASTCRRRALAKNIQYF. The CDR3 region has the DNA TGTGCCAGCACCTGTCGTAGGCGGGCTTTAGCCAAAAACATTCAGTACTTC. The V and J genes are TRBV7-4 and TRBJ2-4, with D maybe TRBD2 (5 bases). Germline V gives CDR1 SGHVT, CDR2 SQSDAQ. V lost 7 bases, J lost 0 bases, and 19 bases lay in between. The CDR3 has 17 residues.

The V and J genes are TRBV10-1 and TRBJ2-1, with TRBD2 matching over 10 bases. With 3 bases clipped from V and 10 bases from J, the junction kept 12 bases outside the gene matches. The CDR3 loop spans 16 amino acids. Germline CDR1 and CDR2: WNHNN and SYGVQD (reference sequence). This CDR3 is CASSESGKRGGSEQFF. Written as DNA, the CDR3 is TGCGCCAGCAGTGAATCTGGAAAGCGGGGGGGCAGCGAGCAGTTCTTC.

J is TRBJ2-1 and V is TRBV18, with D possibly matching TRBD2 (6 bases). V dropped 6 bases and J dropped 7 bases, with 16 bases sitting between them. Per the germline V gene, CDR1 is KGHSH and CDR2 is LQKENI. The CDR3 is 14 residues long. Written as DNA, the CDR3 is TGTGCCAGCTCTCCCAACCCCGGGGGAAATGAGCAGTTCTTC. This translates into CASSPNPGGNEQFF.

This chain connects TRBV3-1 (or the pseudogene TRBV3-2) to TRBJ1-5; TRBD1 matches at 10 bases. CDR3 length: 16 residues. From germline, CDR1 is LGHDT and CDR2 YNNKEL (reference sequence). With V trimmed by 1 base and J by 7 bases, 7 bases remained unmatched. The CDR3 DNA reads TGTGCCAGCAGCCAAGGGGGACAGGGGAGGGCGCAGCCCCAGCATTTT. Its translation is CASSQGGQGRAQPQHF.

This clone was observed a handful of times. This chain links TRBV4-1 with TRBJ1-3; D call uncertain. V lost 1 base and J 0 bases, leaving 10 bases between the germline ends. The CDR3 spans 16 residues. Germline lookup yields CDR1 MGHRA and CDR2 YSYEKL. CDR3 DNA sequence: TGCGCCAGCAGCCAAGCGGGAGCAAGCTCTGGAAACACCATATATTTT. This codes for CASSQAGASSGNTIYF.

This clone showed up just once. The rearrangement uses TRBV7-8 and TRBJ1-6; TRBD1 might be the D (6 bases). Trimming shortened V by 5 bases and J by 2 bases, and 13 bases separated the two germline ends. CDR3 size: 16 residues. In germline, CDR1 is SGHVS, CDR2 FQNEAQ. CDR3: CASSTRQATYNSPLHF. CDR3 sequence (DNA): TGTGCCAGCAGCACTCGACAGGCGACCTATAATTCACCCCTCCACTTT.

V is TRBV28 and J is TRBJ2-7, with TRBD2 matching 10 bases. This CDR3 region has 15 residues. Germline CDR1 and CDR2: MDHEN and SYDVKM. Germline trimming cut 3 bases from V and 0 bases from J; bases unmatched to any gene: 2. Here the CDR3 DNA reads TGTGCCAGCAGTTTCCTAGCGGGGGTCTCCTACGAGCAGTACTTC. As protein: CASSFLAGVSYEQYF.

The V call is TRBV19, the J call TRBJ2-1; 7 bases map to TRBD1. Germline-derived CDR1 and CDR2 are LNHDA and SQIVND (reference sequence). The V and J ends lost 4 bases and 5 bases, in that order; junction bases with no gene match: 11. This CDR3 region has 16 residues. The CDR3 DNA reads TGTGCCAGTAGTAGGATTAACAGGGGATGGAACAATGAGCAGTTCTTC. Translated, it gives CASSRINRGWNNEQFF.

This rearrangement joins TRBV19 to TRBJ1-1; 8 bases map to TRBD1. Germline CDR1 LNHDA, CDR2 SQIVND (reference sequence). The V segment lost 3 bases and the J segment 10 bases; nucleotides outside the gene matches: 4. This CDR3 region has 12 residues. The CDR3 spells CASSIRGQGAFF. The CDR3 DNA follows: TGTGCCAGTAGTATCAGGGGGCAGGGAGCTTTCTTT.

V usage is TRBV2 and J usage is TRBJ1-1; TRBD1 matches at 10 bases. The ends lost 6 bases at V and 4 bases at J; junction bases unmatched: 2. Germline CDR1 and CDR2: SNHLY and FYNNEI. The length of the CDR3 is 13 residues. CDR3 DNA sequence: TGTGCCAGCAGCCGGGACAGGGGCACTGAAGCTTTCTTT. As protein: CASSRDRGTEAFF. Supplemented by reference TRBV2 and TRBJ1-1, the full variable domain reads EPEVTQTPSHQVTQMGQEVILRCVPISNHLYFYWYRQILGQKVEFLVSFYNNEISEKSEIFDDQFSVERPDGSNFTLKIRSTKLEDSAMYFCASSRDRGTEAFFGQGTRLTVV.

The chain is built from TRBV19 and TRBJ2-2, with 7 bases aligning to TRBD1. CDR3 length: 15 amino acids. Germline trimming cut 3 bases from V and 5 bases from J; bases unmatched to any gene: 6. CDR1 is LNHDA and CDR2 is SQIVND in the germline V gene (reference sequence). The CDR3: CASSIAGGWTGELFF. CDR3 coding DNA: TGTGCCAGTAGTATTGCAGGGGGATGGACCGGGGAGCTGTTTTTT.